This T cell receptor beta chain originates from a study of cytomegalovirus exposure and HLA in healthy donors. Overall study results and limits: Per published accounts, TCR beta sequences correctly predicted the HLA-A and HLA-B alleles of most subjects.

This clone has only one observation. Its target is not known. The PCR ran on 60 Vbeta and 13 Jbeta primers. Assay used: immunoSEQ multiplex PCR; TCRdb lists only in-frame clones, some missing. The sample carries fewer than 350,000 clones, around nine tenths recorded once. The receptor's source is a woman under 30 in good health and CMV-seronegative. What was sequenced was PBMCs.

CDR3 in DNA: TGTGCCAGCAGCTTCCGTAGGGGTGCCAATCAGCCCCAGCATTTT. This codes for CASSFRRGANQPQHF. The chain couples TRBV5-8 to TRBJ1-5; D might be TRBD1 (5 bases). The CDR3 consists of 15 residues. Trimming pared 2 bases from V and 3 bases from J, leaving 12 bases between. From germline, CDR1 is SGHTS and CDR2 YDEGEE.